This TCR beta chain was identified in a study of T cell repertoires in cytomegalovirus infection (dated by TCRdb to between 2018 and 2021). About the study as a whole: The peptide stimulations were aimed at well-studied HLA-B-restricted epitopes as well as recently identified HLA-C-restricted CMV epitopes, whose presentation resists viral immunomodulation. The HLA type of each donor mattered for the analysis, because public TCR beta signatures pointed to carriage of CMV infection along with the matching HLA type. Broad study findings and their caveats: In both this cohort and an independent roughly 350-donor cohort, the cumulative frequency of public TCR beta family members distinguished carriers of CMV infection plus the relevant HLA type. The ex vivo response was dominated by HLA-C-restricted CMV-specific TCR beta clonotypes, and the single most frequent clonotype in two of eight donors was supplied by these HLA-C-restricted clonotypes.

From the cysteine up to the phenylalanine, the CDR3 has a length of 14 residues. The read is trimmed to its CDR3 DNA, 42 bases read in frame from base 1. The germline V gene (reference sequence) gives CDR1 as SEHNR and CDR2 as FQNEAQ. The germline V end is reduced by 5 bases and the J end by 4 bases; junction bases left unmatched: 7. The treatment or condition label here, explained by the study, means: in vitro stimulation with specific CMV peptide epitopes to enrich CMV-specific T cells. TCRdb lists the instrument as Illumina HiSeq 1500. The public reads were reprocessed in TCRdb via fastp at Q25 and MiXCR, keeping in-frame beta chains. Every CDR3 protein is listed once, alongside the most common genes and DNA of its rows. Recorded for this sample are about 920,000 distinct CDR3 sequences; roughly 31% of them occurred a single time. Over 12% of the sample is in the top ten clones. As regards this clonotype: Which antigen it targets is not known. No base quality values were provided; no much bigger clone lies one nucleotide off.

In this chain, TRBV7-9 is recombined with TRBJ1-2, with TRBD1 identical over 7 junction bases. The clonotype was recovered from a human donor in good health (CMV status not recorded). Some clones in this sample may be carry-over from other donors' samples. The specimen comprised cultured CD8+ T cells from PBMCs, sampled from culture after CMV antigen stimulation. The CDR3 protein: CASSLGQFLYGYTF. The base sequence is TGTGCCAGCAGCCTGGGACAGTTCCTCTATGGCTACACCTTC.